The clone carrying this T cell receptor beta chain was counted a single time. Its antigen is not identified. TCRdb keeps only in-frame clones here, not all; method: immunoSEQ multiplex PCR. This repertoire shows 110,000 to 150,000 clones, about 94% found once; its top ten account for 1.8%. The record originates from a study of cytomegalovirus exposure and HLA in healthy donors. Study observations and caveats: The study flagged around 160 TCR beta chains as cytomegalovirus-associated. For most TCR sequences rarity was the rule, although some public TCRs occurred in many donors.

V lost 1 base and J 2 bases, leaving 15 bases between the germline ends. The CDR3 consists of 16 residues. In germline, CDR1 is MNHNS, CDR2 SASEGT. The J gene is TRBJ2-7, the V gene TRBV6-1, with a possible D match to TRBD2 (6 bases). The material sequenced was PBMCs. This receptor was taken from a man between 18 and 35 years old in good health and CMV-seropositive. The DNA for the CDR3 is TGTGCCAGCAGTGAAGGTCCCGGGGCGGGGACCTACGAGCAGTACTTC. Its protein product is CASSEGPGAGTYEQYF.